These 32 T cell receptor beta chains came from one sample sequenced in a study of CD8+ T cells in alopecia areata. Once RNA had been extracted, it was reverse transcribed into cDNA to act as the sequencing template. TCRdb's copy holds only in-frame clones and misses some; the assay was immunoSEQ multiplex PCR. The sample carries roughly 200,000 clones, around 63% recorded once. The sample consisted of CD4+ T cells sorted from blood, taken at week 0. Source of these receptors: a human donor with alopecia areata.

The chain uses TRBV9 and TRBJ2-1; TRBD2 agrees at 10 bases. This CDR3 region has 17 residues. J lost 10 bases, V lost 4 bases, and 17 bases had no gene match. Germline-derived CDR1 and CDR2 are SGDLS and YYNGEE. In DNA form, the CDR3 reads TGTGCCAGCAGCCCCCCGGGAGTCCTAGCGGGGGTAAAGGAGCAGTTCTTC. It encodes CASSPPGVLAGVKEQFF.

This rearrangement joins TRBV29-1 to TRBJ1-6; possible D gene TRBD1, 6 bases. Germline V gene data show CDR1 as SQVTM and CDR2 as ANQGSEA. The CDR3 runs 13 residues. V lost 7 bases and J 7 bases, leaving 14 bases between the germline ends. DNA of the CDR3: TGCAGCGCCACCCCGGGACAAAATTCACCCCTCCACTTT. This sequence encodes CSATPGQNSPLHF.

This rearrangement joins TRBV10-3 to TRBJ2-2; unclear D gene. V lost 8 bases and J 5 bases, leaving 12 bases between the germline ends. The CDR3 runs to 13 residues. CDR1 and CDR2 (germline): ENHRY, SYGVKD. The CDR3 DNA reads as TGTGCCATCGCGAGTGGGGTGACCGGGGAGCTGTTTTTT. Protein: CAIASGVTGELFF.

This chain joins TRBV5-1 and TRBJ2-5; 7 nucleotides line up with TRBD1. The germline CDR1 and CDR2 sequences are SGHRS and YFSETQ. Trimming removed 4 bases from V and 1 base from J; junction bases left unmatched: 7. The CDR3 is made up of 15 amino acids. CDR3 amino acids: CASSLQGTAQETQYF. Here the CDR3 DNA reads TGCGCCAGCAGCCTACAAGGGACAGCCCAAGAGACCCAGTACTTC.

This clone was picked up a small number of times. The chain employs TRBV28 and TRBJ1-5; 7 bases align to TRBD1. Germline V gene data show CDR1 as MDHEN and CDR2 as SYDVKM. The CDR3 is made up of 12 amino acids. Unmatched junction bases numbered 2, after V lost 7 bases and J lost 5 bases. The chain's CDR3 is CASKGGDQPQHF. As DNA, the CDR3 is TGTGCCAGCAAAGGGGGCGATCAGCCCCAGCATTTT.

CDR3 region: CASSMSWARSNEKLFF. DNA for the CDR3: TGTGCCAGTAGTATGTCGTGGGCCCGGTCTAATGAAAAACTGTTTTTT. The chain links TRBV19 to TRBJ1-4; D is unresolved. CDR1 is LNHDA, CDR2 SQIVND, per germline (reference sequence). The CDR3 loop spans 16 amino acids. V was cut by 3 bases and J by 3 bases, with 14 bases left in between.

V gene TRBV11-2 combines with J gene TRBJ2-2, with 10 bases aligning to TRBD1. The V gene's germline CDR1 is SGHAT and CDR2 FQNNGV. V lost 5 bases to trimming and J lost 7 bases; unmatched junction nucleotides: 13. This CDR3 has 17 amino acids. CDR3 sequence reads: CASSAGQGSVLGGELFF. CDR3 DNA sequence: TGTGCCAGCAGCGCGGGACAGGGGTCCGTCCTTGGCGGGGAGCTGTTTTTT.

The rearrangement joins TRBV25-1 to TRBJ2-4, with a weak D call TRBD1 (7 bases). The length of the CDR3 is 16 residues. Trimming took 9 bases from V and 10 from J, leaving 28 bases between them. Per germline, CDR1 MGHDK and CDR2 SYGVNS. The CDR3 region has the DNA TGTGCCAGTGCTCCCGGGGGACAGCTAACCGAGTGGATTCAGTACTTC. As protein: CASAPGGQLTEWIQYF.

This clone was counted a few times. This rearrangement joins TRBV29-1 to TRBJ1-5; 12 bases map to TRBD1. V lost 4 bases to trimming and J lost 6 bases; unmatched junction nucleotides: 7. Germline CDR1 is SQVTM and CDR2 is ANQGSEA. The CDR3 consists of 15 residues. CDR3 bases: TGCAGCGTTGTATCCGGGACAGGGGGCGGTCAGCCCCAGCATTTT. As protein: CSVVSGTGGGQPQHF.

This rearrangement joins TRBV4-3 to TRBJ1-1; D may be TRBD1 (5 bases). CDR3 length: 13 amino acids. CDR1 LGHNA and CDR2 YSLEER come from the germline V gene. Trimming pared 4 bases from V and 5 bases from J, leaving 11 bases between. CDR3 nucleotides: TGCGCCAGCAGCCGAAATTCAGGGACTGAAGCTTTCTTT. Residues: CASSRNSGTEAFF.

This rearrangement joins TRBV5-1 to TRBJ2-3, with 8 positions matching TRBD2. The CDR3 has 15 amino acids. After removal of 3 bases from V and 0 bases from J, the junction contained 3 bases not matched to a gene. Germline V gene lookup returns CDR1 SGHRS and CDR2 YFSETQ. Here the CDR3 DNA reads TGCGCCAGCAGCTCATTAGCGGGGAGCACAGATACGCAGTATTTT. Translating gives CASSSLAGSTDTQYF.

The V call is TRBV30, the J call TRBJ1-2; 7 bases match TRBD1. Per the germline V gene, CDR1 is GTSNPN and CDR2 is SVGIG (reference sequence). The ends lost 4 bases at V and 6 bases at J; junction bases unmatched: 8. This CDR3 region has 13 residues. The CDR3 DNA sequence: TGTGCCTGGACTCATGGACAGGATCATGGCTACACCTTC. Protein sequence: CAWTHGQDHGYTF.

This chain connects TRBV27 to TRBJ2-7; D not certain. Trimming took off 2 bases at V and 2 bases at J, with 13 bases between the two ends. Germline V lookup: CDR1 MNHEY, CDR2 SMNVEV (reference sequence). The CDR3 is 15 residues long. CDR3 sequence: CASSLKPIFTYEQYF. The CDR3 DNA reads as TGTGCCAGCAGTTTAAAGCCTATATTCACCTACGAGCAGTACTTC.

This clone was seen a handful of times. V is TRBV29-1 and J is TRBJ2-2, with D perhaps given as TRBD1 or TRBD2 (5 bases each). Per germline, CDR1 SQVTM and CDR2 ANQGSEA. The CDR3 has 13 residues. V was trimmed by 3 bases and J by 4 bases, leaving 9 bases between them. The CDR3 bases are TGCAGCGTTGATGATGGGGGCACCGGGGAGCTGTTTTTT. It translates to CSVDDGGTGELFF.

J is TRBJ1-6 and V is TRBV11-2; no clear D. Germline-derived CDR1 and CDR2 are SGHAT and FQNNGV. Between the trimmed V and J ends, which lost 5 bases and 3 bases, there was a span of 14 bases. The CDR3 is 16 residues long. DNA for the CDR3: TGTGCCAGCAGCCCCCGACAAACCCTCTATAATTCACCCCTCCACTTT. Encoded protein: CASSPRQTLYNSPLHF.

This rearrangement joins TRBV9 to TRBJ1-2, with 9 bases lining up with TRBD1. J lost 4 bases, V lost 4 bases, and 11 bases had no gene match. CDR1 is SGDLS and CDR2 is YYNGEE in the germline V gene. The CDR3 runs to 16 residues. CDR3 coding DNA: TGTGCCAGCAGCTCGGGACAGGGATTTTCTTCCTATGGCTACACCTTC. Residues: CASSSGQGFSSYGYTF.

The chain carries TRBV11-2 and TRBJ2-3; 7 nucleotides align to TRBD1. This CDR3 contains 14 residues. Trimming removed 4 bases from V and 4 bases from J; junction bases left unmatched: 5. Germline assignment: CDR1 SGHAT and CDR2 FQNNGV. The CDR3 bases are TGTGCCAGCAGCTGGGACAGCTCCCCAGATACGCAGTATTTT. Translation: CASSWDSSPDTQYF.

In this sample, this clone turned up a few times. V gene TRBV15 combines with J gene TRBJ1-4; a weak D match, TRBD1 (6 bases). The CDR3 covers 16 residues. V gave up 0 bases and J gave up 7 bases, with 15 bases separating them. Germline values: CDR1 LNHNV, CDR2 YYDKDF (reference sequence). The CDR3 region is CATSRDSAGAREKLFF. The CDR3 coding sequence is TGTGCCACCAGCAGAGATTCGGCGGGGGCGCGTGAAAAACTGTTTTTT.

The chain carries TRBV29-1 and TRBJ2-7; 9 bases are shared with TRBD1. Germline lookup yields CDR1 SQVTM and CDR2 ANQGSEA. The CDR3 runs to 17 residues. The J segment lost 1 base and the V segment lost 1 base, leaving 11 bases of the junction unmatched. The DNA of the CDR3 is TGCAGCGTTGAAGCACAGACTCCGGGACAGGGTTCCTACGAGCAGTACTTC. This sequence encodes CSVEAQTPGQGSYEQYF.

The V call is TRBV19, the J call TRBJ2-7, with 7 bases fitting TRBD1. Germline V gene lookup returns CDR1 LNHDA and CDR2 SQIVND (reference sequence). Unmatched junction bases numbered 5, after V lost 0 bases and J lost 3 bases. CDR3 size: 15 residues. The CDR3 coding sequence is TGTGCCAGTAGTATAGATGCAGGGGGTCTCTACGAGCAGTACTTC. This codes for CASSIDAGGLYEQYF.

The chain combines TRBV29-1 with TRBJ1-1; tentative D call: TRBD1 (5 bases). V was cut by 4 bases and J by 2 bases, with 11 bases left in between. Per germline, CDR1 SQVTM and CDR2 ANQGSEA. The CDR3 is 13 residues long. CDR3 protein: CSVGQRFNTEAFF. CDR3 coding DNA: TGCAGCGTTGGACAGAGATTTAACACTGAAGCTTTCTTT.

The chain carries TRBV7-2 and TRBJ1-1; D is unresolved. This CDR3 spans 12 amino acids. Trimming removed 1 base from V and 10 bases from J, with 10 bases in between. Germline lookup yields CDR1 SGHTA and CDR2 FQGNSA. CDR3 protein: CASSLVVGGAFF. For the CDR3, the DNA is TGTGCCAGCAGCTTAGTTGTGGGAGGAGCTTTCTTT.

This rearrangement joins TRBV19 to TRBJ2-1; 7 nucleotides line up with TRBD2. The germline V gene has CDR1 LNHDA and CDR2 SQIVND (reference sequence). The CDR3 is 13 residues long. The V and J ends lost 0 bases and 12 bases, in that order; junction bases with no gene match: 5. The CDR3 spells CASSIDRGRGQFF. CDR3 nucleotides: TGTGCCAGTAGTATAGATCGAGGGAGGGGGCAGTTCTTC.

The chain carries TRBV4-3 and TRBJ1-1; D may be TRBD1 (5 bases). V was cut by 0 bases and J by 3 bases, with 11 bases left in between. Germline values: CDR1 LGHNA, CDR2 YSLEER. CDR3 size: 15 residues. The CDR3 loop reads CASSQDIRGDTEAFF. The DNA of the CDR3 is TGCGCCAGCAGCCAAGATATTCGGGGGGACACTGAAGCTTTCTTT.

On this clone: One junction end does not reproduce the germline sequence, and a read error may be involved. The chain joins TRBV7-2 to TRBJ1-6; D not certain. Germline-derived CDR1 and CDR2 are SGHTA and FQGNSA. This CDR3 has 15 amino acids. CDR3 sequence reads: CATSPWGNYNSPLHF. The CDR3 DNA is TGTGCCACCAGCCCCTGGGGAAACTATAATTCACCCCTCCACTTT.

Notes on this clone: A read error may account for a junction end that differs from germline. The chain combines TRBV4-1 with TRBJ2-3; D might be TRBD2 (6 bases). Germline lookup yields CDR1 MGHRA and CDR2 YSYEKL. The CDR3 runs 15 residues. The CDR3: CASSHELASTDTQYF. CDR3 coding DNA: TGTGCCAGCAGCCACGAACTAGCTTCCACAGATACGCAGTATTTT.

This sequence joins TRBV15 and TRBJ2-2; 11 bases agree with TRBD2. The CDR3 spans 18 residues. Germline V lookup: CDR1 LNHNV, CDR2 YYDKDF (reference sequence). The V gene end was trimmed by 0 bases and the J gene end by 4 bases; junction bases not matched to a gene: 7. CDR3 sequence (DNA): TGTGCCACCAGCAGAGATTCCCTAGCGGGGGGCGTCACCGGGGAGCTGTTTTTT. Residues: CATSRDSLAGGVTGELFF.

The chain employs TRBV21-1 and TRBJ2-4; the table's D call of TRBD1 was not tested on the DNA. TRBV21-1 is recorded as a pseudogene. This CDR3 comprises 16 residues. This chain's CDR3 is CASSIHRGLGKNIQYF. The CDR3 nucleotides read TGTGCCAGCAGCATCCACAGGGGGCTAGGCAAAAACATTCAGTACTTC.

The chain has TRBV27 and TRBJ1-6; tentative D call: TRBD1 (5 bases). CDR1 is MNHEY, CDR2 SMNVEV, per germline (reference sequence). The CDR3 contains 14 residues. The V end lost 2 bases, the J end lost 8 bases, and 10 bases lay between the germline ends. In DNA form, the CDR3 reads TGTGCCAGCAGTTTACAGGGTTCCGATTCACCCCTCCACTTT. Translation: CASSLQGSDSPLHF.

The chain combines TRBV4-3 with TRBJ1-2, with D perhaps matching TRBD1 (5 bases). Trimming removed 0 bases from V and 2 bases from J, with 13 bases in between. CDR1 and CDR2 from the germline V gene are LGHNA and YSLEER. There are 16 residues in the CDR3. Here the CDR3 reads CASSQDIPGPNYGYTF. The DNA of the CDR3 is TGCGCCAGCAGCCAAGATATTCCAGGGCCCAACTATGGCTACACCTTC.

The rearrangement joins TRBV21-1 to TRBJ1-2. TRBV21-1 is described as a pseudogene. CDR3 length: 16 residues. CDR3 loop: CASSKQIGKALYGYTF. The DNA for the CDR3 is TGTGCCAGCAGCAAACAGATCGGGAAGGCTCTTTATGGCTACACCTTC.

The rearrangement links TRBV5-6 to TRBJ1-5; TRBD1 matches 9 bases. The CDR3 has 15 amino acids. The V segment lost 1 base and the J segment 7 bases; nucleotides outside the gene matches: 6. Germline V lookup: CDR1 SGHDT, CDR2 YYEEEE. CDR3 DNA: TGTGCCAGCAGCTTGTATACAGGGGGCCACCAGCCCCAGCATTTT. Protein product: CASSLYTGGHQPQHF.